Each of the 30 T cell receptor beta chains below was sequenced from the same sample in a study of cytomegalovirus exposure and HLA in healthy donors. Researchers ran the PCR with 60 Vbeta and 13 Jbeta primers. Clones were sequenced by immunoSEQ multiplex PCR, and TCRdb holds only the in-frame ones, with some missing. The sample yields 90,000 or so clones, approximately 80% seen once. The sample comprised PBMCs. These TCRs come from a man between 50 and 59 years old in good health and CMV-seropositive.

This chain connects TRBV2 to TRBJ2-5; weak D call: TRBD2 (5 bases). The assigned J gene may be wrong: the sequence end matches TRBJ2-7 better. The CDR3 is 14 amino acids. Germline-derived CDR1 and CDR2 are SNHLY and FYNNEI. The CDR3 DNA sequence: TGTGCCAGCAGTGCACTAGACAACTCCTACGAGCAGTACTTC. This gives the protein CASSALDNSYEQYF.

The V gene is TRBV7-3, the J gene TRBJ2-2; 8 nucleotides match TRBD2. Germline CDR1 reads SGHTA; CDR2 reads FQGTGA. The CDR3 runs to 17 residues. With V trimmed by 0 bases and J by 6 bases, 9 bases remained unmatched. The CDR3, as DNA: TGTGCCAGCAGCTTAACGTCTCCAAGCGGGAGTCCCGGGGAGCTGTTTTTT. This sequence encodes CASSLTSPSGSPGELFF.

This clone appeared a few times. The chain links TRBV19 to TRBJ2-5; TRBD1 might be the D (5 bases). This CDR3 spans 15 amino acids. Germline assignment: CDR1 LNHDA and CDR2 SQIVND (reference sequence). Trimming removed 4 bases at V and 5 bases at J, with 17 bases between. In DNA, the CDR3 is TGTGCCAGTAGTAGGGTAAGTTACAAGGGGGAGACCCAGTACTTC. Residues: CASSRVSYKGETQYF. The full variable domain, rest sourced from reference TRBV19 and TRBJ2-5, is DGGITQSPKYLFRKEGQNVTLSCEQNLNHDAMYWYRQDPGQGLRLIYYSQIVNDFQKGDIAEGYSVSREKKESFPLTVTSAQKNPTAFYLCASSRVSYKGETQYFGPGTRLLVL.

This clone showed up just once. The rearrangement uses TRBV6-5 and TRBJ1-1, with D unresolved. Looked up from germline, CDR1 is MNHEY and CDR2 is SVGAGI. The CDR3 consists of 13 residues. Trimming pared 5 bases from V and 2 bases from J, leaving 9 bases between. CDR3 sequence: CASSVTANTEAFF. CDR3 nucleotides: TGTGCCAGCAGTGTCACAGCTAACACTGAAGCTTTCTTT.

A remark on this clone: A junction boundary mismatches the germline segment, possibly from a read error. CDR3 region: CSSSSATGSPYGYTF. The CDR3 DNA sequence: TGTTCCAGCAGCTCTGCGACAGGGAGTCCCTATGGCTACACCTTC. The chain links TRBV7-9 to TRBJ1-2, with 7 positions matching TRBD1. Germline CDR1 is SEHNR and CDR2 is FQNEAQ (reference sequence). The CDR3 runs to 15 residues.

This chain connects TRBV5-6 to TRBJ2-7, with TRBD1 matching over 8 bases. V trimming: 4 bases; J trimming: 1 base; junction bases outside the gene matches: 10. Germline V gives CDR1 SGHDT, CDR2 YYEEEE. This CDR3 contains 16 residues. The CDR3 loop is CASSGTGTGISYEQYF. The CDR3, as DNA: TGTGCCAGCAGCGGAACCGGGACAGGAATATCCTACGAGCAGTACTTC.

This chain joins TRBV29-1 and TRBJ2-3, with D possibly matching TRBD2 (6 bases). CDR1 and CDR2 from the germline V gene are SQVTM and ANQGSEA. V dropped 3 bases and J dropped 0 bases, with 10 bases sitting between them. This CDR3 spans 14 amino acids. CDR3 in amino acids: CSVDGDSSTDTQYF. The CDR3 DNA sequence: TGCAGCGTTGATGGGGACTCTAGCACAGATACGCAGTATTTT.

This sequence joins TRBV7-2 and TRBJ2-1; D is unclear. V was shortened by 5 bases and J by 6 bases, with 14 bases between the two germline ends. Germline loops: CDR1 SGHTA, CDR2 FQGNSA. CDR3 length equals 14 residues. CDR3 DNA: TGTGCCAGCAGCCCCGATCGTTGGGCCAATGAGCAGTTCTTC. Amino acid sequence: CASSPDRWANEQFF.

V gene TRBV4-2 combines with J gene TRBJ2-5; the match to TRBD2 covers 7 bases. The J call could be wrong; TRBJ2-7 is a better fit for the DNA end. The CDR3 totals 15 residues. Germline V gene lookup returns CDR1 LGHNA and CDR2 YNFKEQ. The CDR3 sequence: CASSQGASGEPEQYF. The CDR3 nucleotides are TGTGCCAGCAGCCAAGGCGCTAGCGGCGAACCCGAGCAGTACTTC.

This chain joins TRBV5-6 and TRBJ2-5; D possibly corresponds to TRBD1 (6 bases). CDR3 length equals 14 residues. The V gene's germline CDR1 is SGHDT and CDR2 YYEEEE. Between the trimmed V and J ends, which lost 4 bases and 2 bases, there was a span of 12 bases. CDR3 nucleotide sequence: TGTGCCAGCAGCCCATACAGGGTACAAGAGACCCAGTACTTC. As protein: CASSPYRVQETQYF.

The chain uses TRBV4-1 and TRBJ2-2; D not resolved. The CDR3 length is 11 residues. The germline V gene has CDR1 MGHRA and CDR2 YSYEKL. The ends were cut back, 4 bases at V and 7 bases at J, with 4 bases in the middle. The CDR3 reads CASSLHGELFF. CDR3 nucleotide sequence: TGCGCCAGCAGCCTTCACGGGGAGCTGTTTTTT.

The V call is TRBV27, the J call TRBJ2-2; 8 bases agree with TRBD2. J was trimmed by 3 bases and V by 6 bases; bases with no gene match: 12. The CDR3 spans 17 residues. Per germline, CDR1 MNHEY and CDR2 SMNVEV (reference sequence). The CDR3 loop reads CASSRPTGGPDTGELFF. The CDR3 coding sequence is TGTGCCAGCAGCAGACCCACGGGAGGGCCCGACACCGGGGAGCTGTTTTTT.

The chain couples TRBV4-3 to TRBJ2-6; 7 positions match TRBD1. Germline V gene lookup returns CDR1 LGHNA and CDR2 YSLEER. This CDR3 is built from 19 residues. Germline trimming cut 0 bases from V and 0 bases from J; bases unmatched to any gene: 8. The CDR3 DNA reads TGCGCCAGCAGCCAAGATTTTGCAGGGGGTAGCTCTGGGGCCAACGTCCTGACTTTC. As protein: CASSQDFAGGSSGANVLTF.

The chain employs TRBV15 and TRBJ2-7; the D is unclear. CDR1 is LNHNV and CDR2 is YYDKDF in the germline V gene (reference sequence). CDR3 length: 15 amino acids. With 0 bases removed from V and 0 bases from J, the gap between germline ends came to 9 bases. The CDR3 nucleotides are TGTGCCACCAGCAGAGAACGTGGTAGCTCCTACGAGCAGTACTTC. This sequence encodes CATSRERGSSYEQYF.

The V gene is TRBV7-8, the J gene TRBJ1-2, with D perhaps matching TRBD1 (6 bases). This CDR3 contains 14 residues. The germline V gene has CDR1 SGHVS and CDR2 FQNEAQ. V lost 1 base, J lost 8 bases, and 14 bases lay in between. DNA for the CDR3: TGTGCCAGCAGCTTAGGAGAGAACAGGGAGGGCTACACCTTC. This gives the protein CASSLGENREGYTF.

The rearrangement uses TRBV30 and TRBJ2-6; maybe TRBD1 (6 bases). The CDR3 loop spans 15 amino acids. CDR1 and CDR2 (germline): GTSNPN, SVGIG (reference sequence). V was pared by 5 bases and J by 3 bases, with 14 bases between. DNA of the CDR3: TGTGCCTGGGAACAGGGTTCGGGTGGGGCCAACGTCCTGACTTTC. It codes for CAWEQGSGGANVLTF.

The CDR3 bases are TGTGCCAGTAGTAAAAGGACAGGGATGACTGAAGCTTTCTTT. Protein product: CASSKRTGMTEAFF. This chain links TRBV19 with TRBJ1-1, with 8 bases lining up with TRBD1. Looked up from germline, CDR1 is LNHDA and CDR2 is SQIVND (reference sequence). The CDR3 totals 14 residues. Losses at the gene ends were 4 bases for V and 5 bases for J; bases not matched to a gene: 6. The variable domain in full, with the rest retrieved from reference TRBV19 and TRBJ1-1, is DGGITQSPKYLFRKEGQNVTLSCEQNLNHDAMYWYRQDPGQGLRLIYYSQIVNDFQKGDIAEGYSVSREKKESFPLTVTSAQKNPTAFYLCASSKRTGMTEAFFGQGTRLTVV.

This clone was seen a handful of times. The chain has TRBV7-2 and TRBJ1-1, with D tentatively TRBD1 (6 bases). Trimming stripped 0 bases from V and 12 bases from J, with 20 bases between. CDR1 and CDR2 (germline): SGHTA, FQGNSA. This CDR3 is 15 amino acids long. This CDR3 is CASSLAATGRGGSFF. For the CDR3, the DNA is TGTGCCAGCAGCTTAGCGGCAACAGGGAGGGGGGGTTCTTTCTTT.

The CDR3 loop reads CAISELSLHTDTQYF. In DNA form, the CDR3 reads TGTGCCATCAGTGAATTAAGCCTCCACACAGATACGCAGTATTTT. The rearrangement uses TRBV10-3 and TRBJ2-3; D ambiguous. The V end was cut by 3 bases, the J end by 2 bases, with 12 bases between. The germline CDR1 and CDR2 sequences are ENHRY and SYGVKD. The CDR3 is 15 amino acids.

The gene calls are TRBV18 and TRBJ2-7, with TRBD1 identical over 8 bases. The ends lost 5 bases at V and 6 bases at J; junction bases unmatched: 6. The germline V gene encodes CDR1 KGHSH and CDR2 LQKENI. The CDR3 has 13 amino acids. CDR3 residues: CASSGQGASEQYF. The CDR3 nucleotides read TGTGCCAGCTCAGGCCAGGGGGCTTCCGAGCAGTACTTC.

This clone was counted only a few times. The V and J genes are TRBV29-1 and TRBJ2-7; D possibly corresponds to TRBD2 (6 bases). This CDR3 contains 14 residues. V lost 6 bases and J 0 bases, leaving 15 bases between the germline ends. The V gene's germline CDR1 is SQVTM and CDR2 ANQGSEA. The CDR3 DNA reads TGCAGCGTGACGGGACTCTCGAGCTCCTACGAGCAGTACTTC. As protein: CSVTGLSSSYEQYF.

A few counts support this clone. The genes are TRBV9 and TRBJ1-1, with TRBD1 matching over 7 bases. This CDR3 has 16 residues. V was pared by 3 bases and J by 1 base, with 9 bases of the junction left unmatched. Germline values: CDR1 SGDLS, CDR2 YYNGEE. CDR3 loop: CASSALTGTKNTEAFF. The DNA of the CDR3 is TGTGCCAGCAGCGCTCTGACAGGGACCAAGAACACTGAAGCTTTCTTT.

V is TRBV4-2 and J is TRBJ2-5; no clear D. V lost 0 bases, J lost 2 bases, and 7 bases lay in between. This CDR3 spans 14 amino acids. Germline values: CDR1 LGHNA, CDR2 YNFKEQ. The CDR3 bases are TGTGCCAGCAGCCAAGAAAGCCTACAAGAGACCCAGTACTTC. Protein product: CASSQESLQETQYF.

The chain combines TRBV4-1 with TRBJ2-7; 9 bases align to TRBD2. V trimming: 1 base; J trimming: 3 bases; junction bases outside the gene matches: 7. Germline V CDR1 and CDR2: MGHRA, YSYEKL. The CDR3 is made up of 16 amino acids. The CDR3 nucleotides are TGCGCCAGCAGCCAAGCTCCTAGCGGGGACAGCTACGAGCAGTACTTC. It codes for CASSQAPSGDSYEQYF.

This chain joins TRBV30 and TRBJ1-2, with a weak D call TRBD1 (6 bases). The V and J ends lost 2 bases and 6 bases respectively, with 13 bases between them. This CDR3 comprises 13 residues. In germline, CDR1 is GTSNPN, CDR2 SVGIG (reference sequence). The CDR3 DNA follows: TGTGCCTGGAGTAAGCAGGGGCACGATGGCTACACCTTC. It translates to CAWSKQGHDGYTF.

The chain couples TRBV5-6 to TRBJ2-2; 7 nucleotides align to TRBD2. The ends lost 0 bases at V and 6 bases at J; junction bases unmatched: 8. This CDR3 region has 16 residues. Germline loops: CDR1 SGHDT, CDR2 YYEEEE. In DNA form, the CDR3 reads TGTGCCAGCAGCTTGGATTCTGGGAGGGCCTCCGGGGAGCTGTTTTTT. Its translation is CASSLDSGRASGELFF.

The chain combines TRBV30 with TRBJ2-5; D may be TRBD1 (6 bases). Germline V lookup: CDR1 GTSNPN, CDR2 SVGIG (reference sequence). The CDR3 totals 13 residues. Trimming took 6 bases from V and 5 from J, leaving 16 bases between them. In nucleotides, the CDR3 is TGTGCCTGTTCAGGGGATTCGTGGGAGACCCAGTACTTC. It specifies CACSGDSWETQYF. Drawing the rest from reference TRBV30 and TRBJ2-5, the complete variable domain is SQTIHQWPATLVQPVGSPLSLECTVEGTSNPNLYWYRQAAGRGLQLLFYSVGIGQISSEVPQNLSASRPQDRQFILSSKKLLLSDSGFYLCACSGDSWETQYFGPGTRLLVL.

The rearrangement joins TRBV7-8 to TRBJ1-6, with TRBD1 matching over 7 bases. Germline V gene lookup returns CDR1 SGHVS and CDR2 FQNEAQ. CDR3 length equals 15 residues. V shed 5 bases and J 5 bases; nucleotides not matched to a gene: 6. CDR3 region: CASSRRQGDNSPLHF. CDR3 sequence (DNA): TGTGCCAGCAGCAGAAGACAGGGAGATAATTCACCCCTCCACTTT.

This chain links TRBV6-5 with TRBJ2-7, with D possibly TRBD2 on 6 matching bases. Trimming cost V 0 bases and J 3 bases, with 9 bases left between them. The CDR3 is made up of 14 amino acids. Germline V gene sequence: CDR1 MNHEY, CDR2 SVGAGI. The CDR3 loop is CASSYSWTNYEQYF. The CDR3, as DNA: TGTGCCAGCAGTTACTCCTGGACTAACTACGAGCAGTACTTC.

CDR3 nucleotide sequence: TGCAGCGTTGTAGCGAGGGTCACCGGGGAGCTGTTTTTT. Translated: CSVVARVTGELFF. This chain uses TRBV29-1 with TRBJ2-2; D may be TRBD2 (5 bases). Germline CDR1 and CDR2: SQVTM and ANQGSEA. This CDR3 region has 13 residues. V gave up 4 bases and J gave up 4 bases, with 10 bases separating them.